A single sample gave rise to the 3 T cell receptor beta chains below, sequenced in a study of T-cell reconstitution after alpha-beta-depleted transplantation in children. Molecular barcoding with unique molecular identifiers was used for the TCRbeta library. TCRdb independently ran MiXCR on the PCR reads; one entry per CDR3 protein. The table lists around 600,000 distinct CDR3 sequences, over 9.5% of them singletons. The input for sequencing was PBMCs from the stem cell graft donor, taken from the stem cell graft. These receptors were obtained from a human donor who donated a stem cell graft to a child with acute myeloid leukemia.

The J gene is TRBJ2-1, the V gene TRBV5-1; 11 nucleotides line up with TRBD2. The V and J ends lost 0 bases and 10 bases, in that order; junction bases with no gene match: 6. The CDR3 runs to 15 residues. The germline V gene has CDR1 SGHRS and CDR2 YFSETQ. CDR3 in amino acids: CASSLAIAGGREQFF. CDR3 nucleotide sequence: TGCGCCAGCAGCTTGGCCATAGCGGGAGGGAGGGAGCAGTTCTTC.

This clonotype was seen repeatedly, ten times or more. The chain links TRBV12-3 or TRBV12-4 to TRBJ2-7; D might be TRBD1 (6 bases). The germline V and J ends were trimmed by 6 bases and 2 bases, with 11 bases remaining between them. This CDR3 has 13 residues. The CDR3 loop reads CASRSDRAYEQYF. The CDR3 region has the DNA TGTGCCAGCAGATCGGACAGAGCCTACGAGCAGTACTTC.

This clonotype was detected only a few times. The chain couples TRBV2 to TRBJ2-2; tentatively, D is TRBD2 (5 bases). This CDR3 is 13 amino acids long. Germline V gene data show CDR1 as SNHLY and CDR2 as FYNNEI. Between the trimmed V and J ends, which lost 5 bases and 8 bases, there was a span of 12 bases. The CDR3 sequence is CASSSGLGGELFF. CDR3 sequence (DNA): TGTGCCAGCAGTAGCGGCTTAGGTGGGGAGCTGTTTTTT.